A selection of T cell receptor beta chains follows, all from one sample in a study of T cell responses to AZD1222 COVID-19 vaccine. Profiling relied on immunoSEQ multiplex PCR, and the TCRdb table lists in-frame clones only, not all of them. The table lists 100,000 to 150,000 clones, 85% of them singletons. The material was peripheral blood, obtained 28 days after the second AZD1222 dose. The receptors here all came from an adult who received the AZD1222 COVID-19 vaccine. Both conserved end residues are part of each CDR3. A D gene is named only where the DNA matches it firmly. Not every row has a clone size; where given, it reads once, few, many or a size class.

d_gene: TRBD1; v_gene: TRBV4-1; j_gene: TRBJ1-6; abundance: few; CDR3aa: CASSKQQGARDSPLHF; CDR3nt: TGCGCCAGCAGCAAACAACAGGGGGCCAGAGATTCACCCCTCCACTTT
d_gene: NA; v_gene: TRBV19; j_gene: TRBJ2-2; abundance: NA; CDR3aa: CASSSSSGWNTGELFF; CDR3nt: TGTGCCAGTAGTTCTAGCTCAGGATGGAACACCGGGGAGCTGTTTTTT
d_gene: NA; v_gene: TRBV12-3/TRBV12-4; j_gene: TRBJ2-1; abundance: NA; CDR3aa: CASSLDGDEQFF; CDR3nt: TGTGCCAGCAGTTTAGACGGGGATGAGCAGTTCTTC
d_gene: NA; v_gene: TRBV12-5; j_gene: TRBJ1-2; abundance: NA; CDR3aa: CASGPAGTTSNYGYTF; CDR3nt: TGTGCTAGTGGCCCAGCCGGGACCACTTCAAACTATGGCTACACCTTC
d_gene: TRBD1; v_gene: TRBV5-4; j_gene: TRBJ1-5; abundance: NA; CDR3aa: CASSVQGDNQPQHF; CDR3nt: TGTGCCAGCAGCGTACAGGGGGACAATCAGCCCCAGCATTTT
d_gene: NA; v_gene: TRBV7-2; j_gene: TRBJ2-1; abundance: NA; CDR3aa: CASTLSASSYNEQFF; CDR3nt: TGTGCCAGCACGCTGAGCGCCAGCTCCTACAATGAGCAGTTCTTC
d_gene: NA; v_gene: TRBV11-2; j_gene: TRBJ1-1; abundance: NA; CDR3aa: CASSRQGGGTEAFF; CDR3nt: TGTGCCAGCAGCCGCCAGGGAGGCGGCACTGAAGCTTTCTTT
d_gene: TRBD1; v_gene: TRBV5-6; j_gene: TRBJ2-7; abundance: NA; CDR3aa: CASSATGGNSYEQYF; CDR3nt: TGTGCCAGCAGCGCTACAGGGGGCAACAGCTACGAGCAGTACTTC
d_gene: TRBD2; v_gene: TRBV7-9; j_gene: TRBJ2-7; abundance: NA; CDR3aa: CASQGYRGGNEQYF; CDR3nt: TGTGCCAGCCAGGGATACCGGGGGGGAAACGAGCAGTACTTC
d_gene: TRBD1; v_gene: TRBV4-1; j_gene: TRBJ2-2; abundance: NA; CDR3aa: CASSQQTGVNTGELFF; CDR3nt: TGCGCCAGCAGCCAACAGACAGGGGTGAACACCGGGGAGCTGTTTTTT
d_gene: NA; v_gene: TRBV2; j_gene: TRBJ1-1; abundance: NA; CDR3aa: CASSGGRGRTEAFF; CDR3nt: TGTGCCAGCAGTGGGGGGAGGGGTAGGACTGAAGCTTTCTTT
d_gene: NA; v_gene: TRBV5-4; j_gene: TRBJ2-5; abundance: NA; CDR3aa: CASSLDPRETQYF; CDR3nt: TGTGCCAGCAGCTTGGATCCTAGGGAGACCCAGTACTTC
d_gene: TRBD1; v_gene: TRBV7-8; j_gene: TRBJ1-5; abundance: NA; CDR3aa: CASSPTRGTGRNQPQHF; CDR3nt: TGTGCCAGCAGCCCAACCAGAGGGACAGGCCGAAATCAGCCCCAGCATTTT
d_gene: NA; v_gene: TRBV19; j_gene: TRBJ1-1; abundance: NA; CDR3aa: CASSIWGATEAFF; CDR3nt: TGTGCCAGTAGTATTTGGGGTGCGACTGAAGCTTTCTTT
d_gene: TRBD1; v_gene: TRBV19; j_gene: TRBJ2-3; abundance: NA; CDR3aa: CASGGRGLTDTQYF; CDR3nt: TGTGCCAGTGGGGGTAGGGGGCTGACAGATACGCAGTATTTT